This TCR beta chain was documented in a study of post-analysis software for immune sequencing data. In the study overall: The disease courses spanned relapsing-remitting, secondary progressive and progressive-relapsing forms of multiple sclerosis. Study-wide findings and caveats: Compared against controls, patients with multiple sclerosis displayed significantly lower normalized Chao1 diversity. Strong same-batch co-clustering of samples appeared with F measure clustering. A few TRBV segments occurring more often in patients than controls included TRBV5-6, TRBV5-1 and TRBV20-1.

The authors incorporated unique molecular identifiers into the TCR beta cDNA libraries. The T cell input of roughly 0.9 to 10 million gave about half a million cDNA molecules. From the PCR reads, TCRdb called clonotypes with MiXCR, one entry per CDR3 protein. The sample has around 710,000 distinct CDR3 sequences, about 45% seen once. Remarks on this clonotype: No antigen is known for it.

Germline lookup yields CDR1 MNHEY and CDR2 SVGAGI. CDR3 size: 16 residues. The source material was blood. The TCR was taken from a girl aged 10-17 years with multiple sclerosis. The chain has TRBV6-5 and TRBJ2-1; weak D call: TRBD1 (5 bases). The last part of the DNA fits TRBJ2-7 better; the J call may be wrong. The CDR3 coding sequence is TGTGCCAGCAGTCCCCCCGGGCACAGGTTGCACAATGAGCAGTACTTC. It is translated as CASSPPGHRLHNEQYF.